The TCR beta chain under discussion was sequenced for a study of long-term antiretroviral therapy in people with HIV. Every one of the donors gave at least one pre-ART PBMC sample and at least two post-ART PBMC samples. The immunoSEQ assay was v3.0, run at survey level. Generated by immunoSEQ multiplex PCR, the TCRdb table keeps only in-frame clones and is missing some. The sample shows roughly 36,000 clones, about 88% of them seen only once. Regarding the study as a whole: Repertoires in HIV (unlike those of controls) had narrower CDR3 length ranges.

The CDR3 runs 13 residues. V was cut by 6 bases and J by 5 bases, with 13 bases left in between. Looked up from germline, CDR1 is MNHEY and CDR2 is SVGAGI. With respect to this clone: Antigen: not known.

The V gene is TRBV6-5, the J gene TRBJ1-1; D is perhaps TRBD1 (6 bases). This receptor was taken from a woman aged 30 to 39 with HIV. The starting material was unsorted PBMCs, obtained roughly 2.8 years before starting antiretroviral therapy. This chain's CDR3 is CASSRGQPTEAFF. The DNA of the CDR3 is TGTGCCAGCAGCCGAGGACAGCCGACTGAAGCTTTCTTT.